Listed here is a single TCR beta chain. Its target is unknown. Some clones are missing from TCRdb's copy, which holds only in-frame ones; the method was immunoSEQ multiplex PCR. The repertoire holds 75,000 to 90,000 clones, with approximately 95% as singletons. While the first cohort had around 700 subjects, the donors belonged to the separate validation cohort of over a hundred subjects. These data are taken from a study of cytomegalovirus exposure and HLA in healthy donors. Study-wide points: Generally TCR sequences proved uncommon, though certain public TCRs appeared in numerous donors. Specificity for CMV antigens was confirmed in vitro for a few of the CMV-associated chains.

Sequenced input: PBMCs. This clonotype originated in a young man in good health and CMV-seropositive.

CDR3 bases: TGTGCCTGGAGTCGGGGGTCCCCGGGCTCTGGGGCCAACGTCCTGACTTTC. Residues: CAWSRGSPGSGANVLTF. The chain recombines TRBV30 with TRBJ2-6; TRBD2 is a possible D gene (6 bases). Trimming pared 2 bases from V and 0 bases from J, leaving 14 bases between. The V gene's germline CDR1 is GTSNPN and CDR2 SVGIG (reference sequence). CDR3 size: 17 residues.